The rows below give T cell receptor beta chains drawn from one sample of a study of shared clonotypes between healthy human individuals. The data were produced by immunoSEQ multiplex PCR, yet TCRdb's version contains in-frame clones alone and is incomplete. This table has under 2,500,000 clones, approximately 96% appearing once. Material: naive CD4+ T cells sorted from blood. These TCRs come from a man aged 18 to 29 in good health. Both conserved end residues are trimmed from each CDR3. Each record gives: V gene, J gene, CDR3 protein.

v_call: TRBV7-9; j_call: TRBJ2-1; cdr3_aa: ASSKTGTPNNEQF
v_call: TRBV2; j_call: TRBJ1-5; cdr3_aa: ASTGQPNQPQH
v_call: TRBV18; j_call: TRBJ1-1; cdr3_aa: ASSPPTGAANTEAF
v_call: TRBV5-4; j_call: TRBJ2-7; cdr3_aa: ASSLRWASGSYEQY
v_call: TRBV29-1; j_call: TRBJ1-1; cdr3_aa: SAAGGGFNEAF
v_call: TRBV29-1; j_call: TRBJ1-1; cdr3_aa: SVQGILNTEAF
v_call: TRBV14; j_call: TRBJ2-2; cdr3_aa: ASRPSGNTGELF
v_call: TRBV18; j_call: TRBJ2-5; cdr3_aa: ASSPPTGQETQY
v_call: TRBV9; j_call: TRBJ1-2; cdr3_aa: ASSSDRYGYT
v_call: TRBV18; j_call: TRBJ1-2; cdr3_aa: ASSPPRTANYGYT
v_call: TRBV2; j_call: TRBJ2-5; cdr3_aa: ASSAERGVD
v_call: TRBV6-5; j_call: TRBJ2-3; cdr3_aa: ASSYSASGITDTQY
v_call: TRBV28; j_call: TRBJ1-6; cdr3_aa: ASTDPREGSSYNSPLH
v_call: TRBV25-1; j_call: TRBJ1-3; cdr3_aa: ASSESTGYGNTIY
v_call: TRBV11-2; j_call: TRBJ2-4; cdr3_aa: ASSPGTSGSAKNIQY
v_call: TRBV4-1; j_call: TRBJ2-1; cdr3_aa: ASSQDWGPGNEQF
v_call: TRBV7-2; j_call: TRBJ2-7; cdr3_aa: ASSSQRGANYEQY
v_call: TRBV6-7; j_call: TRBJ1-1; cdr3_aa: ASSQQETRQNTEAF
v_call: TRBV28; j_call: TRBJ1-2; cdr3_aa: ASSLVGGYT
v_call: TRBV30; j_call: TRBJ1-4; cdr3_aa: AWRGATNEKLF
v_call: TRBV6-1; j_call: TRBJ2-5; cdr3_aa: ASSEIDQETQY
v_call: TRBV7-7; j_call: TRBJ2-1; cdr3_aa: ASSLGGGNLDEQF
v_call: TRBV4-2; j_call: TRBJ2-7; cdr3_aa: ASSQDVTSGVYEQY
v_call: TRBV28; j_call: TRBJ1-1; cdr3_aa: ASSLQGGRTEAF
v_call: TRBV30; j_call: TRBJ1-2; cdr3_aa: AGDRARYGYT
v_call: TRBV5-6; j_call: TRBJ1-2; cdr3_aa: ASSHWTGAHGYT
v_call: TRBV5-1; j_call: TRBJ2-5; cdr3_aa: ASSEHSAETQY